The rows below give T cell receptor beta chains drawn from one sample of a study of T cells in Graves' hyperthyroidism and ophthalmopathy. TCRdb processed the multiplex PCR reads anew with MiXCR; each CDR3 protein has one entry. This table holds 220,000 or so distinct CDR3 sequences, around 15% found once. The specimen was blood. These TCRs come from a woman aged 18-30 years with Graves' ophthalmopathy. Both conserved end residues are part of each CDR3. A D gene is named only where the DNA matches it firmly. Clone size is shown for a subset of rows, as once, few, many or a class of expanded clone.

v_gene: TRBV6-1
d_gene: TRBD1
j_gene: TRBJ1-2
abundance: many
CDR3aa: CASKPDRGRGYTF
CDR3nt: TGTGCCAGCAAGCCGGACAGGGGACGTGGCTACACCTTC

v_gene: TRBV4-2
d_gene: TRBD1
j_gene: TRBJ1-6
abundance: many
CDR3aa: CASSQEKGQGNSPLHF
CDR3nt: TGTGCCAGCAGCCAAGAGAAGGGACAGGGCAATTCACCCCTCCACTTT

v_gene: TRBV20-1
d_gene: TRBD2
j_gene: TRBJ2-5
abundance: many
CDR3aa: CSARAGTSRETQYF
CDR3nt: TGCAGTGCTAGAGCCGGGACTAGCAGGGAGACCCAGTACTTC

v_gene: TRBV20-1
d_gene: .
j_gene: TRBJ1-1
abundance: few
CDR3aa: CSARVPVGGAGEAFF
CDR3nt: TGCAGTGCTAGAGTGCCGGTCGGAGGGGCGGGGGAAGCTTTCTTT

v_gene: TRBV5-1
d_gene: TRBD2
j_gene: TRBJ2-1
abundance: many
CDR3aa: CASRSGESFNEQFF
CDR3nt: TGCGCCAGCAGGAGCGGGGAAAGCTTCAATGAGCAGTTCTTC

v_gene: TRBV5-4
d_gene: TRBD2
j_gene: TRBJ2-1
abundance: few
CDR3aa: CASSSRLAGIINEQFF
CDR3nt: TGTGCCAGCAGCTCCCGACTAGCGGGGATAATCAATGAGCAGTTCTTC

v_gene: TRBV2
d_gene: .
j_gene: TRBJ1-4
abundance: many
CDR3aa: CASSWTATNEKLFF
CDR3nt: TGTGCCAGCAGCTGGACAGCAACTAATGAAAAACTGTTTTTT

v_gene: TRBV28
d_gene: TRBD2
j_gene: TRBJ2-5
abundance: .
CDR3aa: CASSERPSGRAQETQYF
CDR3nt: TGTGCCAGCAGTGAACGCCCTAGCGGGAGGGCTCAAGAGACCCAGTACTTC

v_gene: TRBV5-1
d_gene: TRBD2
j_gene: TRBJ2-5
abundance: many
CDR3aa: CASSLSSGPQETQYF
CDR3nt: TGCGCCAGCAGCTTGTCTAGCGGCCCCCAAGAGACCCAGTACTTC

v_gene: TRBV12-3/TRBV12-4
d_gene: TRBD1
j_gene: TRBJ2-2
abundance: many
CDR3aa: CASTQRGLEGTGELFF
CDR3nt: TGTGCCAGCACCCAAAGGGGGCTAGAGGGCACCGGGGAGCTGTTTTTT

v_gene: TRBV30
d_gene: TRBD1
j_gene: TRBJ2-7
abundance: few
CDR3aa: CAWSGQGAYEQYF
CDR3nt: TGTGCCTGGAGTGGACAGGGGGCTTACGAGCAGTACTTC

v_gene: TRBV24-1
d_gene: .
j_gene: TRBJ1-5
abundance: many
CDR3aa: CATSDLERARDQPQHF
CDR3nt: TGTGCCACCAGTGATTTGGAGAGGGCTCGCGATCAGCCCCAGCATTTT

v_gene: TRBV7-9
d_gene: .
j_gene: TRBJ1-4
abundance: many
CDR3aa: CASSLDRDRHEKLFF
CDR3nt: TGTGCCAGCAGTTTAGACCGGGACCGTCATGAAAAACTGTTTTTT

v_gene: TRBV30
d_gene: .
j_gene: TRBJ1-1
abundance: many
CDR3aa: CACTPTLLTEAFF
CDR3nt: TGTGCCTGCACACCTACCCTACTCACTGAAGCTTTCTTT

v_gene: TRBV28
d_gene: .
j_gene: TRBJ1-5
abundance: many
CDR3aa: CASSPKGPGNQPQHF
CDR3nt: TGTGCCAGCAGTCCCAAGGGCCCAGGGAATCAGCCCCAGCATTTT

v_gene: TRBV6-5
d_gene: TRBD1
j_gene: TRBJ1-6
abundance: many
CDR3aa: CASSYSGVGTVENSPLHF
CDR3nt: TGTGCCAGCAGTTACTCGGGTGTCGGGACAGTGGAAAATTCACCCCTCCACTTT

v_gene: TRBV29-1
d_gene: .
j_gene: TRBJ2-3
abundance: once
CDR3aa: CSVAVGAKGTDTQYF
CDR3nt: TGCAGCGTTGCGGTGGGGGCCAAAGGCACAGATACGCAGTATTTT

v_gene: TRBV9
d_gene: .
j_gene: TRBJ2-2
abundance: .
CDR3aa: CASKEEKTTGELFF
CDR3nt: TGTGCCAGCAAGGAGGAAAAAACCACCGGGGAGCTGTTTTTT

v_gene: TRBV29-1
d_gene: TRBD2
j_gene: TRBJ2-1
abundance: few
CDR3aa: CSVSYPRTSGRNYNEQFF
CDR3nt: TGCAGCGTCTCCTACCCCAGGACTAGCGGGAGAAACTACAATGAGCAGTTCTTC

v_gene: TRBV5-1
d_gene: TRBD1
j_gene: TRBJ2-7
abundance: many
CDR3aa: CASSSTGQAYEQYF
CDR3nt: TGCGCCAGCAGCTCGACTGGACAGGCCTACGAGCAGTACTTC

v_gene: TRBV25-1
d_gene: .
j_gene: TRBJ2-7
abundance: many
CDR3aa: CASRGSGQYEQYF
CDR3nt: TGTGCCAGCAGGGGGTCAGGCCAATACGAGCAGTACTTC

v_gene: TRBV5-1
d_gene: .
j_gene: TRBJ2-2
abundance: few
CDR3aa: CASSPETVNTGELFF
CDR3nt: TGCGCCAGCAGCCCGGAGACGGTGAACACCGGGGAGCTGTTTTTT

v_gene: TRBV20-1
d_gene: .
j_gene: TRBJ1-2
abundance: many
CDR3aa: CSARDRGFDGYTF
CDR3nt: TGCAGTGCTAGAGATCGCGGTTTTGATGGCTACACCTTC

v_gene: TRBV4-1
d_gene: TRBD1
j_gene: TRBJ2-7
abundance: few
CDR3aa: CASSPLGQANLRFYEQYF
CDR3nt: TGCGCCAGCAGCCCCCTCGGACAGGCTAATTTGAGGTTCTACGAGCAGTACTTC

v_gene: TRBV5-6
d_gene: .
j_gene: TRBJ2-7
abundance: .
CDR3aa: CASRRQSSYNEQYF
CDR3nt: TGTGCCAGCAGGAGACAGAGCTCCTACAATGAGCAGTACTTC

v_gene: TRBV7-6
d_gene: TRBD2
j_gene: TRBJ2-1
abundance: many
CDR3aa: CASSLSGRSYNEQFF
CDR3nt: TGTGCCAGCAGTCTAAGCGGGAGGTCCTACAATGAGCAGTTCTTC

v_gene: TRBV5-4
d_gene: .
j_gene: TRBJ1-5
abundance: few
CDR3aa: CASSSIRDPQSQHF
CDR3nt: TGTGCCAGCAGCTCGATCCGGGACCCCCAGTCTCAGCATTTT

v_gene: TRBV7-9
d_gene: .
j_gene: TRBJ2-1
abundance: many
CDR3aa: CASSPGLGGSYNEQFF
CDR3nt: TGTGCCAGCAGCCCCGGTTTAGGAGGCTCCTACAATGAGCAGTTCTTC

v_gene: TRBV7-8
d_gene: .
j_gene: TRBJ1-5
abundance: many
CDR3aa: CASSLVAGLGQPQHF
CDR3nt: TGTGCCAGCAGCTTAGTTGCCGGGCTCGGGCAGCCCCAGCATTTT

v_gene: TRBV7-9
d_gene: TRBD1
j_gene: TRBJ2-6
abundance: many
CDR3aa: CASSSGTGAVLTF
CDR3nt: TGTGCCAGCAGCTCCGGGACAGGGGCCGTCCTGACTTTC

v_gene: TRBV3-1
d_gene: TRBD2
j_gene: TRBJ2-3
abundance: many
CDR3aa: CASSQWTGRVGKRETDTQYF
CDR3nt: TGTGCCAGCAGCCAATGGACGGGTAGGGTTGGAAAGCGGGAGACAGATACGCAGTATTTT

v_gene: TRBV20-1
d_gene: TRBD1
j_gene: TRBJ2-5
abundance: .
CDR3aa: CSAAYRGQETQYF
CDR3nt: TGCAGTGCCGCCTACAGGGGGCAAGAGACCCAGTACTTC